This T cell receptor (beta chain) was sequenced in a study of regulatory T cells in long-lasting Graves disease. At the level of the study: It was over 5 years of antithyroid drugs, with positive TSH receptor antibodies, that meant persistent Graves' disease.

According to the study, TCR beta libraries were built with iRepertoire HTBI primers and CDR3-region Arm-PCR. TCRdb called the multiplex PCR reads again in MiXCR, with one record for every CDR3 protein. The sample holds about 400,000 distinct CDR3 sequences, less than 25% seen once. As to time point: persistent/refractory GD, antithyroid drugs over 5 years with positive TRAb. RNA isolated from PBMCs was used to make the TCR library. The junction had 11 bases not matched to a gene; V was cut back by 2 bases and J by 10 bases. CDR3 length equals 15 residues. The germline gives CDR1 MNHEY, CDR2 SMNVEV (reference sequence).

The TCR was taken from a female donor with Graves disease. The sequencing used peripheral blood mononuclear cells (PBMCs), collected when the disease was refractory, from a patient treated with antithyroid drugs. V gene TRBV27 combines with J gene TRBJ2-1; 7 positions agree with TRBD2. For the CDR3, the DNA is TGTGCCAGCAGTTTAGGCGGGGGTTTCGGTTCGGAGCAGTTCTTC. Its translation: CASSLGGGFGSEQFF.